The sequence of this T cell receptor beta chain was determined in a study of cytomegalovirus exposure and HLA in healthy donors. General study results and limits: CMV serostatus was the sole immune exposure information available. An analysis that came later showed most CMV-associated TCR beta chains appearing HLA-restricted.

A word on this clone: Its antigen is currently unknown.

The CDR3 contains 12 residues. V trimming: 7 bases; J trimming: 5 bases; junction bases outside the gene matches: 4. CDR1 is MNHNS, CDR2 SASEGT, per germline. The PCR made use of 60 Vbeta and 13 Jbeta primers. The assay was immunoSEQ multiplex PCR, and TCRdb's table has in-frame clones only and misses some. The sample yields over 200,000 clones, about 83% seen once. The origin of this receptor is a human donor in good health. The specimen sequenced was PBMCs. The V and J genes are TRBV6-1 and TRBJ1-2; 7 bases line up with TRBD1. The CDR3 protein is CASTGQEYGYTF. Written as DNA, the CDR3 is TGTGCCAGCACCGGACAGGAGTATGGCTACACCTTC.